Described below is a single TCR beta chain sequence and its context. Its antigen remains unknown. The sample belongs to a study of shared clonotypes between healthy human individuals. Libraries were prepared by immunoSEQ multiplex PCR; TCRdb keeps only in-frame clonotypes and omits some of them. The data contain a few million clones, around 94% of them singletons. Study-level findings and limits: Clonotype sharing among donors likely depends on sequencing depth.

CDR1 is LNHDA and CDR2 is SQIVND in the germline V gene (reference sequence). V lost 7 bases and J 3 bases, leaving 12 bases between the germline ends. The length of the CDR3 is 13 residues. This clonotype was obtained from a man younger than 35 in good health. What was sequenced was naive CD4+ T cells sorted from blood. Subset described: CD45RA+ positively selected. This sequence joins TRBV19 and TRBJ1-1; unclear D gene. The CDR3 reads CASKQTLYTEAFF. CDR3 coding DNA: TGTGCCAGTAAACAGACTTTGTACACTGAAGCTTTCTTT.